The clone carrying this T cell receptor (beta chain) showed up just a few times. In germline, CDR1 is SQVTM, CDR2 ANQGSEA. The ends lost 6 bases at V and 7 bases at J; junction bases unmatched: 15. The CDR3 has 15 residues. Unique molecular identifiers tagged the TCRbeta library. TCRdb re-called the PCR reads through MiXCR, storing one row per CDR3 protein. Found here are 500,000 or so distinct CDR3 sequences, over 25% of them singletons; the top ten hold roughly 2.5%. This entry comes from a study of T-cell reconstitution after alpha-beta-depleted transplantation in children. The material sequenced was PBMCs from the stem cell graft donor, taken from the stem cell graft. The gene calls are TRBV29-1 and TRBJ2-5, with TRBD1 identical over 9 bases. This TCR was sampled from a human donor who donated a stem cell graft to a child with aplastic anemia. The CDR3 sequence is CSVLLGQGGERTQYF. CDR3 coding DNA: TGCAGCGTCCTCCTGGGACAGGGTGGGGAGAGGACCCAGTACTTC.